This T cell receptor (beta chain) was sequenced in a study of blood T cell repertoires in COVID-19. Sequencing used immunoSEQ multiplex PCR; TCRdb keeps in-frame clones, though not all of them. The data contain about 300,000 clones, under 90% of them singletons. The CDR3 covers 13 residues. Germline values: CDR1 SNHLY, CDR2 FYNNEI. The trim removed 6 bases at V and 6 bases at J, leaving 4 bases unmatched. The sequenced sample consisted of PBMCs or T cells enriched from blood (not recorded which). The sequence derives from a woman aged 45-65 years who had been exposed to COVID-19. This rearrangement joins TRBV2 to TRBJ1-1; 10 bases map to TRBD1. The CDR3 is CASRGTGEAEAFF. CDR3 nucleotide sequence: TGTGCCAGCAGAGGGACAGGGGAGGCTGAAGCTTTCTTT.